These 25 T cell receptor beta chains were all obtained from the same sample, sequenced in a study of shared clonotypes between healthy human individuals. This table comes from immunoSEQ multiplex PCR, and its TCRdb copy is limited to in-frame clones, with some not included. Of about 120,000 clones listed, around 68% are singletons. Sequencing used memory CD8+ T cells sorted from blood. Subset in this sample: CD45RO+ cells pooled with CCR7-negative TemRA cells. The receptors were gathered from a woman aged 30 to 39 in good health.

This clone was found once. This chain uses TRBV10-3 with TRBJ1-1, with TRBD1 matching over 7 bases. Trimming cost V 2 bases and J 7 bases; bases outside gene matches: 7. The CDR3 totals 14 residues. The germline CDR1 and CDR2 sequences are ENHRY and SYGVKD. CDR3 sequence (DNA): TGTGCCATCAGTGAGGTGGACAGGTGGATTGAAGCTTTCTTT. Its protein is CAISEVDRWIEAFF.

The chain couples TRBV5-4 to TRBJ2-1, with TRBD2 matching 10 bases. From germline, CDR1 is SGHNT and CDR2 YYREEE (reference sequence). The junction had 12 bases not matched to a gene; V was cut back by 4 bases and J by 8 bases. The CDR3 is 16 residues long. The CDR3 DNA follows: TGTGCCAGCAGCCCCGGTGGCAGCGGGAGGGCCGATGAGCAGTTCTTC. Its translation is CASSPGGSGRADEQFF.

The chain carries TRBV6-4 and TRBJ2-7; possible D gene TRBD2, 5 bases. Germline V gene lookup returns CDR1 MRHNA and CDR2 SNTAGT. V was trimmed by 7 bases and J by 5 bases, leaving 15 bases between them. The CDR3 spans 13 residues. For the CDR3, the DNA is TGTGCCAGCAATACCGGGGAGACAAACGAGCAGTACTTC. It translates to CASNTGETNEQYF.

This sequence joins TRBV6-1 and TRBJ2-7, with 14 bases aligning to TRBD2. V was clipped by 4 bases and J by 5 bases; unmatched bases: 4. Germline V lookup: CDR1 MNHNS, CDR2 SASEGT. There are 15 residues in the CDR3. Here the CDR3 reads CASSGLAGGPHEQYF. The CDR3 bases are TGTGCCAGCAGTGGACTAGCGGGAGGGCCACACGAGCAGTACTTC.

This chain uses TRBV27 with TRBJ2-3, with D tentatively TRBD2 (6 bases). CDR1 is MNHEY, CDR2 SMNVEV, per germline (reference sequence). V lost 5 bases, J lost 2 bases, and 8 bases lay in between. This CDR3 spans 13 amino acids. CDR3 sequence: CASSRDFTDTQYF. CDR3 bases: TGTGCCAGCAGTCGGGACTTCACAGATACGCAGTATTTT.

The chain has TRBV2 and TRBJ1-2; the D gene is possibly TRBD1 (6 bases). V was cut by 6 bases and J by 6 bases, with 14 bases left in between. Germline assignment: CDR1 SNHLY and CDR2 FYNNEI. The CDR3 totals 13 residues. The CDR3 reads CASRLWGADGYTF. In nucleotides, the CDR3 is TGTGCCAGCAGGCTCTGGGGGGCAGATGGCTACACCTTC.

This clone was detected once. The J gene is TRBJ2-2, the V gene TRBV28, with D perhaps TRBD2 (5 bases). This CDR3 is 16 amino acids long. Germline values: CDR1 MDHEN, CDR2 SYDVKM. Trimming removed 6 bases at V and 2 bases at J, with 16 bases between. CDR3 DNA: TGTGCCAGCAGGCTCGGACTTGCAATTAACACCGGGGAGCTGTTTTTT. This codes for CASRLGLAINTGELFF.

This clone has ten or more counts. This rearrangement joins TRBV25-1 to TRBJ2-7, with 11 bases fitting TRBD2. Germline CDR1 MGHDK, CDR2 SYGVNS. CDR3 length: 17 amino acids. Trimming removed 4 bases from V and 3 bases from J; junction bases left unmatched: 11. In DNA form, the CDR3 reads TGTGCCAGCAGTGGGAAGAAGACTAGCGGGATTAGCTACGAGCAGTACTTC. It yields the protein CASSGKKTSGISYEQYF.

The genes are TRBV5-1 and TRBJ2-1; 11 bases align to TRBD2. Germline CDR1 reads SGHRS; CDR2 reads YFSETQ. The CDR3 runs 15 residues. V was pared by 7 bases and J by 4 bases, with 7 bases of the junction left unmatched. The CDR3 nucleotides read TGCGCCAGCGCCACGGGACTAGCGGAGTACAATGAGCAGTTCTTC. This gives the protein CASATGLAEYNEQFF.

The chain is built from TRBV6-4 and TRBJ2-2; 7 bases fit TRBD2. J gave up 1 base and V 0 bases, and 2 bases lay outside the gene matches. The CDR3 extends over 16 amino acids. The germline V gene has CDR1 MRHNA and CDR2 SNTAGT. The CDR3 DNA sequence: TGTGCCAGCAGTGACTCATCTAGCGGGAACACCGGGGAGCTGTTTTTT. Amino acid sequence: CASSDSSSGNTGELFF.

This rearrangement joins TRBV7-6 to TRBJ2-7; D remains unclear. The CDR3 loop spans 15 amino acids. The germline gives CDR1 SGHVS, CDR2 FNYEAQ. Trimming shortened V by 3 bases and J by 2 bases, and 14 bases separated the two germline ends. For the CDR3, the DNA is TGTGCCAGCAGCTTGGTGGTCCGCCCCACCTACGAGCAGTACTTC. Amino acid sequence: CASSLVVRPTYEQYF. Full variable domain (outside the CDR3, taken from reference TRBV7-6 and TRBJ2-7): GAGVSQSPRYKVTKRGQDVALRCDPISGHVSLYWYRQALGQGPEFLTYFNYEAQQDKSGLPNDRFSAERPEGSISTLTIQRTEQRDSAMYRCASSLVVRPTYEQYFGPGTRLTVT.

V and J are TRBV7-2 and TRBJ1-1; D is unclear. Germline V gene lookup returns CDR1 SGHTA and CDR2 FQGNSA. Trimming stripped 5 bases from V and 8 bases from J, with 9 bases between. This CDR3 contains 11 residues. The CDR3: CASSLSEEAFF. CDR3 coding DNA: TGTGCCAGCAGCCTTTCGGAAGAAGCTTTCTTT.

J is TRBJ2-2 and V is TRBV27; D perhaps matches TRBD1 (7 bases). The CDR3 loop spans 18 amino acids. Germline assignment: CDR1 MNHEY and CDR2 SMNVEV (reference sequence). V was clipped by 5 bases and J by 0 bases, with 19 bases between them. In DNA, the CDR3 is TGTGCCAGCAGTCCCCAACAGGGGAGGAGGCCGAACACCGGGGAGCTGTTTTTT. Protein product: CASSPQQGRRPNTGELFF.

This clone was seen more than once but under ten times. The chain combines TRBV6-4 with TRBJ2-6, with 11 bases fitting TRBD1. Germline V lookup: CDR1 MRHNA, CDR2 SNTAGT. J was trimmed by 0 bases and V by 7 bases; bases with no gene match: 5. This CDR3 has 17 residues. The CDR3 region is CASTPGTGGSGANVLTF. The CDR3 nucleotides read TGTGCCAGCACCCCAGGGACAGGGGGCTCTGGGGCCAACGTCCTGACTTTC.

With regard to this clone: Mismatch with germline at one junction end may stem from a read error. CDR3: CASSPDTGGSLF. The DNA for the CDR3 is TGTGCCAGCTCACCTGATACAGGTGGATCTCTCTTC. This rearrangement joins TRBV18 to TRBJ1-2, with a possible D match to TRBD1 (5 bases). Germline values: CDR1 KGHSH, CDR2 LQKENI. CDR3 length: 12 residues.

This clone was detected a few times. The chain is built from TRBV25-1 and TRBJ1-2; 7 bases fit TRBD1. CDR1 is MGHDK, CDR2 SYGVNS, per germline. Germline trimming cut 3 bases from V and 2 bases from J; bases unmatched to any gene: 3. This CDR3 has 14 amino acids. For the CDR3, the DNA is TGTGCCAGCAGTGAGCCGGGACAGAACTATGGCTACACCTTC. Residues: CASSEPGQNYGYTF.

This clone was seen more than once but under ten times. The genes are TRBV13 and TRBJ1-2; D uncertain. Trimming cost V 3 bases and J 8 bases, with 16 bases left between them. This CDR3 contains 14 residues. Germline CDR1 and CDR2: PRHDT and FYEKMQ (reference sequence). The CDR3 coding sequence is TGTGCCAGCAGCTTCCGCGCGGGGTTGGGCGGCTACACCTTC. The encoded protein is CASSFRAGLGGYTF.

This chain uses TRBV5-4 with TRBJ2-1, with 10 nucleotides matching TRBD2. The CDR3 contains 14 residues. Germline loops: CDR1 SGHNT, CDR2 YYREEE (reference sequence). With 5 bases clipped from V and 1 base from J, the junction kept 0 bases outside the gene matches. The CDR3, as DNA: TGTGCCAGCAGTAGCGGGGGGTCCTACAATGAGCAGTTCTTC. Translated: CASSSGGSYNEQFF.

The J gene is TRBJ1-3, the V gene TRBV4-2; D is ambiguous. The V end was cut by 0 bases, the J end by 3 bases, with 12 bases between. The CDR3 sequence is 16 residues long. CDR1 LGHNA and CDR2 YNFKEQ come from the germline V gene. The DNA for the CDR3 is TGTGCCAGCAGCCAAGAACAAGGGAATGTTGGAAACACCATATATTTT. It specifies CASSQEQGNVGNTIYF.

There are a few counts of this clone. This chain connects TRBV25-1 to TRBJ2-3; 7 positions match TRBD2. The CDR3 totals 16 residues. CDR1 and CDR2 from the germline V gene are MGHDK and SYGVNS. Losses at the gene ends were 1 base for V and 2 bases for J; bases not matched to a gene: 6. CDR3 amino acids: CASSESGRTTTDTQYF. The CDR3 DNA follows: TGTGCCAGCAGTGAATCCGGGAGGACGACCACAGATACGCAGTATTTT.

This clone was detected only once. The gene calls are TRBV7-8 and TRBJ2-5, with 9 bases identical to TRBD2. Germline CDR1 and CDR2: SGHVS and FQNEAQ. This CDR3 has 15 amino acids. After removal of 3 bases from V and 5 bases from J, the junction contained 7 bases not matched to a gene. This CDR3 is CASSFQAGGAETQYF. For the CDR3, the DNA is TGTGCCAGCAGCTTCCAGGCGGGAGGGGCGGAGACCCAGTACTTC.

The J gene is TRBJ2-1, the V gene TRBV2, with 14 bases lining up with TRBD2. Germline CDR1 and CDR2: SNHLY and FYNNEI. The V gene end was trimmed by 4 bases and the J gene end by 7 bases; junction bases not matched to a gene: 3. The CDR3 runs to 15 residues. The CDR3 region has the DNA TGTGCCAGCAGTGGGACTAGCGGGAGGATTAATGAGCAGTTCTTC. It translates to CASSGTSGRINEQFF.

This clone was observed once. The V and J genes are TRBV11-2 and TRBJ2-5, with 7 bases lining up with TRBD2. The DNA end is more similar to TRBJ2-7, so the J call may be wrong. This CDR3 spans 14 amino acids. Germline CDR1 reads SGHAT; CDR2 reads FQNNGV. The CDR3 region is CASSLDQGGYEQYF. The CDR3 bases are TGTGCCAGCAGCTTAGATCAGGGAGGGTACGAGCAGTACTTC.

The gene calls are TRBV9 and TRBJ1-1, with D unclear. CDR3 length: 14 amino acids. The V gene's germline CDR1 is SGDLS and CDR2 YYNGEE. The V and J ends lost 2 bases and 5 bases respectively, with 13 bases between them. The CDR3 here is CASSVLTAGTEAFF. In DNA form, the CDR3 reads TGTGCCAGCAGCGTCCTCACAGCGGGGACTGAAGCTTTCTTT.

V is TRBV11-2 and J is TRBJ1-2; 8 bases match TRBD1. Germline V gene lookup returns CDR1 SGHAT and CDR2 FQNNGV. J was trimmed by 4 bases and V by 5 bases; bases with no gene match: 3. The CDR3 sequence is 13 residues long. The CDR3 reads CASSGDRLYGYTF. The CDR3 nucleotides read TGTGCCAGCAGCGGGGACAGGCTCTATGGCTACACCTTC.